This T cell receptor (beta chain) is drawn from a study of beta chain features in type 1 diabetes. Study results and caveats: The cDNA sequencing approach could over-represent high-TCR-expressing cells.

Comment on this clone: Antigen specificity is unknown.

Expressed TCRB transcripts were sequenced because the entire RNA isolate underwent reverse transcription. TCRdb's copy holds only in-frame clones and misses some; the assay was immunoSEQ multiplex PCR. The table has 450,000 to 550,000 clones, roughly 31% seen once. All sorted populations exceeded 95% purity. The origin of this receptor is a man aged 18 to 35 in good health. Sequenced input: naive CD4+ T cells from blood.

The CDR3 sequence is CASSTLAQETQYF. For the CDR3, the DNA is TGTGCCAGCAGCACCTTGGCCCAAGAGACCCAGTACTTC. J is TRBJ2-5 and V is TRBV5-4; D is undetermined. This CDR3 has 13 amino acids. Germline assignment: CDR1 SGHNT and CDR2 YYREEE (reference sequence). The germline V and J ends were trimmed by 4 bases and 1 base, with 8 bases remaining between them.